This TCR beta chain was observed in a study of shared clonotypes between healthy human individuals. This table comes from immunoSEQ multiplex PCR, and its TCRdb copy is limited to in-frame clones, with some not included. Seen here are fewer than 850,000 clones, about 90% observed once, and the top ten hold about a third. The germline gives CDR1 SEHNR, CDR2 FQNEAQ (reference sequence). The V gene lost 5 bases and the J gene lost 4 bases, with 15 bases spanning the gap. CDR3 length equals 15 residues. The donors, all of them Caucasian adults, lived in Nashville, Tennessee. This sequence was found in a man aged 18-30 years in good health. Some clones in this sample may be carry-over from other donors' samples. The chain recombines TRBV7-9 with TRBJ2-1; D gene unclear. Sequenced: memory CD8+ T cells from PBMCs. Documented subset: CD45RO+ cells pooled with CCR7-negative TemRA cells. The CDR3 DNA reads TGTGCCAGCAGCCCAAGTACGGTGGGTTACAATGAGCAGTTCTTC. Its protein is CASSPSTVGYNEQFF.